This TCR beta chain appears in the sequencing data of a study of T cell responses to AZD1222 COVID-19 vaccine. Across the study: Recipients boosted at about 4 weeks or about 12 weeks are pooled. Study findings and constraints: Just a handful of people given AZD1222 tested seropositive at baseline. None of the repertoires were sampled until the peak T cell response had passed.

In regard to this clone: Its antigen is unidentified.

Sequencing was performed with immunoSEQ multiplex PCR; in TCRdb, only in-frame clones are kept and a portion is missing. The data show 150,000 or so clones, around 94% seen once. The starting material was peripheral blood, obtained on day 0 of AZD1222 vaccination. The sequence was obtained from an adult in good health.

CDR3 sequence: CASSLSGIAGELFF. DNA of the CDR3: TGCGCCAGCAGCTTGTCCGGGATCGCCGGGGAGCTGTTTTTT. The chain carries TRBV5-1 and TRBJ2-2; possibly TRBD2 for D (5 bases). The V end lost 1 base, the J end lost 6 bases, and 10 bases lay between the germline ends. The length of the CDR3 is 14 residues. CDR1 and CDR2 from the germline V gene are SGHRS and YFSETQ.